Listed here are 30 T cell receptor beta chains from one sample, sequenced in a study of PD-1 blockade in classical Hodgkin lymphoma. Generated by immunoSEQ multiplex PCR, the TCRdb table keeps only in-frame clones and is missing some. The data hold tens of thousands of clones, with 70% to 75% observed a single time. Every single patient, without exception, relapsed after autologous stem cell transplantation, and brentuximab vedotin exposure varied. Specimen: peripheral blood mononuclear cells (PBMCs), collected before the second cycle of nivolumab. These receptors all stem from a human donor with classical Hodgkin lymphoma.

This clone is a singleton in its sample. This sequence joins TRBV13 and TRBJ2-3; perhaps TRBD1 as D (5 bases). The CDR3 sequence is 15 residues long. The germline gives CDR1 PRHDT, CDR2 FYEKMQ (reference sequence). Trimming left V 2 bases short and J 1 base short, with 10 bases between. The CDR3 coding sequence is TGTGCCAGCAGCTTAAAGGGGTTCGGCACAGATACGCAGTATTTT. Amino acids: CASSLKGFGTDTQYF.

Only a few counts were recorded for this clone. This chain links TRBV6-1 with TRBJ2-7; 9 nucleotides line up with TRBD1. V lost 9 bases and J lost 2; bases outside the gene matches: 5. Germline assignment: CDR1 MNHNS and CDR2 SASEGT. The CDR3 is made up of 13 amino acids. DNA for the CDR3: TGTGCCAGTCAGGACAGGGGAACCTACGAGCAGTACTTC. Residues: CASQDRGTYEQYF.

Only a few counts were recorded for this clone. CDR3 sequence: CASSLTSEVATDTQYF. CDR3 DNA sequence: TGTGCCAGCAGTTTAACTAGCGAAGTAGCTACAGATACGCAGTATTTT. The chain couples TRBV27 to TRBJ2-3; 7 positions agree with TRBD2. Germline V gene data show CDR1 as MNHEY and CDR2 as SMNVEV (reference sequence). V trimming: 2 bases; J trimming: 3 bases; junction bases outside the gene matches: 8. The CDR3 consists of 16 residues.

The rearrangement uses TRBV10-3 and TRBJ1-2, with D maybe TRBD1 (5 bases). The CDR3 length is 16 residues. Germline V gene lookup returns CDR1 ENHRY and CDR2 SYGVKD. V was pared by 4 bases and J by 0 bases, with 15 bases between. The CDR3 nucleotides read TGTGCCATCAGTGTTACCGGGACGGAGACTAACTATGGCTACACCTTC. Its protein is CAISVTGTETNYGYTF.

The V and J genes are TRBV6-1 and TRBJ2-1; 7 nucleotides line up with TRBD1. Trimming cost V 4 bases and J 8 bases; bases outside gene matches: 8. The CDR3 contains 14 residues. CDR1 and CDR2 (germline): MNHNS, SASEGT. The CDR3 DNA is TGTGCCAGCAGTGTGACAGGGTCGGTGGATGAGCAGTTCTTC. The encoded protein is CASSVTGSVDEQFF.

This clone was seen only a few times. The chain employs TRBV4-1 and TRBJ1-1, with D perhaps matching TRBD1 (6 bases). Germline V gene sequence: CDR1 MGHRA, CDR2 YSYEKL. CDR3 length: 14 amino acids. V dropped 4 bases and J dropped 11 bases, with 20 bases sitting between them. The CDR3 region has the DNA TGCGCCAGCAGCCTTGACCGACAGGAGACTCCGGCTTTCTTT. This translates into CASSLDRQETPAFF.

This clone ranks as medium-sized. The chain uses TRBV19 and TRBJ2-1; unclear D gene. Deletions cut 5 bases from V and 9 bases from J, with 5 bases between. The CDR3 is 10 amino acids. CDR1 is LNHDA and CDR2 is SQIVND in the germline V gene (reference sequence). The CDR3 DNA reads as TGTGCCAGTAGTTATGGTGAGCAGTTCTTC. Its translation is CASSYGEQFF.

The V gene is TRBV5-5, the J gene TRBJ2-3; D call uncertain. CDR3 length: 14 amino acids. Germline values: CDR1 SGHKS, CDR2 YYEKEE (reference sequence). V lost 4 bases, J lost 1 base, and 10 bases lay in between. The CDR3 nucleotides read TGTGCCAGCAGCATCCATGATCGCACAGATACGCAGTATTTT. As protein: CASSIHDRTDTQYF.

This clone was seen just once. CDR3 coding DNA: TGCGCCAGCAGCCAAGGTCAGGGGGCGACCTACGAGCAGTACTTC. It encodes CASSQGQGATYEQYF. J is TRBJ2-7 and V is TRBV4-3; 8 positions match TRBD1. Germline-derived CDR1 and CDR2 are LGHNA and YSLEER. J lost 2 bases, V lost 1 base, and 4 bases had no gene match. CDR3 length: 15 residues.

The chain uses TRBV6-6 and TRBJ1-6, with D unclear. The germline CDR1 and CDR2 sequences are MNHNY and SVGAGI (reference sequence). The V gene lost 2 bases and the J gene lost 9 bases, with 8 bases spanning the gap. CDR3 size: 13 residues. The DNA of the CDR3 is TGTGCCAGCAGTTACGCCTTGGGTTCACCCCTCCACTTT. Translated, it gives CASSYALGSPLHF.

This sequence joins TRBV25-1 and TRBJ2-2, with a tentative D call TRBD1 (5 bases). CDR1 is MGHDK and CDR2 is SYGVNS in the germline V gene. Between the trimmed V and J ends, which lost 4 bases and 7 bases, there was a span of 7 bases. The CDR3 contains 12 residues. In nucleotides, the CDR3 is TGTGCCAGCAGTGGGGGCGGCGGGGAGCTGTTTTTT. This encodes CASSGGGGELFF.

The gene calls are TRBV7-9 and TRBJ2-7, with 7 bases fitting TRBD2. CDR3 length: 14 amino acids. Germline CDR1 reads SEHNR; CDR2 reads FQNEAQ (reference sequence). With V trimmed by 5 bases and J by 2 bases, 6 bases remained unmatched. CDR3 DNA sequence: TGTGCCAGCAGCAGCGGGGAGGCCGCCTACGAGCAGTACTTC. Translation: CASSSGEAAYEQYF.

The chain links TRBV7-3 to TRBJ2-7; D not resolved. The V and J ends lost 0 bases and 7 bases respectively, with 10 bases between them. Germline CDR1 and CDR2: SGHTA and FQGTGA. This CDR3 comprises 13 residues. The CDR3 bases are TGTGCCAGCAGCTTAACGCCGGAGAGAGAGCAGTACTTC. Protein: CASSLTPEREQYF.

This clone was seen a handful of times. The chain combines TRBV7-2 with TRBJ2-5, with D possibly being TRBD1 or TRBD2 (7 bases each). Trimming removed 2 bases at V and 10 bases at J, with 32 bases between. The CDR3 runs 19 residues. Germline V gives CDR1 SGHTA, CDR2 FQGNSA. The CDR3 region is CASSLLGLVAGRGQGDQYF. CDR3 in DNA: TGTGCCAGCAGCTTATTGGGGCTTGTGGCAGGGAGGGGGCAGGGTGACCAGTACTTC.

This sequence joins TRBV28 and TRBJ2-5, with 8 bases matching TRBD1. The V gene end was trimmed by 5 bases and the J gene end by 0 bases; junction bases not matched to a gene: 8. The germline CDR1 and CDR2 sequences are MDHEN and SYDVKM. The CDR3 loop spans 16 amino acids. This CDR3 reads CASSVDRVRDQETQYF. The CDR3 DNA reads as TGTGCCAGCAGTGTGGACAGGGTGAGGGACCAAGAGACCCAGTACTTC.

The chain's CDR3 is CASSRTSQENTGELFF. In DNA form, the CDR3 reads TGTGCCAGCAGTAGGACTAGCCAGGAGAACACCGGGGAGCTGTTTTTT. The gene calls are TRBV2 and TRBJ2-2; 8 bases fit TRBD2. CDR3 length: 16 amino acids. Trimming cost V 5 bases and J 1 base; bases outside gene matches: 6. Germline V CDR1 and CDR2: SNHLY, FYNNEI.

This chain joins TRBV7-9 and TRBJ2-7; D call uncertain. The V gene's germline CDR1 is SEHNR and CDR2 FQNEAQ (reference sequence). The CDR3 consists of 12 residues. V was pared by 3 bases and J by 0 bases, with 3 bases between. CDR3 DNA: TGTGCCAGCAGCTTGGGCTCCTACGAGCAGTACTTC. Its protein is CASSLGSYEQYF.

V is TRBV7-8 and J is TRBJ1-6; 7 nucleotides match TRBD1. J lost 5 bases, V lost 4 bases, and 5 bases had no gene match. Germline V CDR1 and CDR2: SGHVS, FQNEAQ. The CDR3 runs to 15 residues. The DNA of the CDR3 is TGTGCCAGCAGCTCTACCGGGACAGATAATTCACCCCTCCACTTT. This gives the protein CASSSTGTDNSPLHF.

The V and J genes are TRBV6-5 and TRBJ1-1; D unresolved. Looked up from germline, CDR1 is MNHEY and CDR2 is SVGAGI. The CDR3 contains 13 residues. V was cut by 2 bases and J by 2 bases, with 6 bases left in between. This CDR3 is CASSYGGNTEAFF. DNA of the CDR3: TGTGCCAGCAGTTACGGCGGTAACACTGAAGCTTTCTTT.

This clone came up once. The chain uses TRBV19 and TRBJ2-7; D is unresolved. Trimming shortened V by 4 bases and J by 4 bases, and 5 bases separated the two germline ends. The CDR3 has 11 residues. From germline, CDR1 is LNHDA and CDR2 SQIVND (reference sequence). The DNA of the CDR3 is TGTGCCAGTAGTACCCCATACGAGCAGTACTTC. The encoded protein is CASSTPYEQYF.

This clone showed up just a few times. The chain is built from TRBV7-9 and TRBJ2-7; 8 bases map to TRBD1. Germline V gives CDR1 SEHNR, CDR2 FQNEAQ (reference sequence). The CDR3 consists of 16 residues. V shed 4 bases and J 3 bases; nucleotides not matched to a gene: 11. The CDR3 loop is CASSSSGQGGSYEQYF. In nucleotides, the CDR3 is TGTGCCAGCAGCTCTTCTGGACAGGGTGGGAGCTACGAGCAGTACTTC.

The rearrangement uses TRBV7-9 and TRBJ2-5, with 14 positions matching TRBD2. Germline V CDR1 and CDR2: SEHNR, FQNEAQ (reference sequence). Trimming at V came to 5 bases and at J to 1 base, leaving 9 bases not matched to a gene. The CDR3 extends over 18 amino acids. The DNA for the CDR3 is TGTGCCAGCAGCCCAAAGGGACTAGCGGGGGTATCCCAAGAGACCCAGTACTTC. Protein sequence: CASSPKGLAGVSQETQYF.

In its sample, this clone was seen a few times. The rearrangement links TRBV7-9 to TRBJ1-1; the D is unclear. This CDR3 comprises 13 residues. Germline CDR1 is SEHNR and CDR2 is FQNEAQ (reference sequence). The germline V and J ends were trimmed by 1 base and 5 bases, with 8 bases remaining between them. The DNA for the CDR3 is TGTGCCAGCAGCTTAGGGATGAGTACTGAAGCTTTCTTT. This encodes CASSLGMSTEAFF.

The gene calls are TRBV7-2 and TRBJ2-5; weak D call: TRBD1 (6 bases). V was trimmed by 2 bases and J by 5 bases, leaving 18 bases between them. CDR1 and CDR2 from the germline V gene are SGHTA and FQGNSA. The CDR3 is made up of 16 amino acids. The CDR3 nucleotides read TGTGCCAGCAGCTTATGGGGCAGGGGAAGTGCGGAGACCCAGTACTTC. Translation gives CASSLWGRGSAETQYF.

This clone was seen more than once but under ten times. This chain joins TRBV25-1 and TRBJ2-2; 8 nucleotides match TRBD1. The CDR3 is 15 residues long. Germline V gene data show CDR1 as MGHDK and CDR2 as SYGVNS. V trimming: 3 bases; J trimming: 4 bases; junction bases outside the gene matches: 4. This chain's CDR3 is CASSDPTGVTGELFF. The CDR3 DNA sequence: TGTGCCAGCAGTGACCCGACAGGGGTCACCGGGGAGCTGTTTTTT. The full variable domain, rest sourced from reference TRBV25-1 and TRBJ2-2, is EADIYQTPRYLVIGTGKKITLECSQTMGHDKMYWYQQDPGMELHLIHYSYGVNSTEKGDLSSESTVSRIRTEHFPLTLESARPSHTSQYLCASSDPTGVTGELFFGEGSRLTVL.

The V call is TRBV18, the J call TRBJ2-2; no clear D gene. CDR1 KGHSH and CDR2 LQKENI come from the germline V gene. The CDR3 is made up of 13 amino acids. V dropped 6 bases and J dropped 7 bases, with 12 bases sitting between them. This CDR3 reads CASSPIDGGELFF. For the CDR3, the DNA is TGTGCCAGCTCCCCAATCGACGGCGGGGAGCTGTTTTTT.

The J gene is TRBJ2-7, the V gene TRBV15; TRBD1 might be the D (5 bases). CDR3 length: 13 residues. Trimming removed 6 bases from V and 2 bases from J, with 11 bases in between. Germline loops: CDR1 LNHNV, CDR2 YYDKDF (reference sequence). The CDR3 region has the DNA TGTGCCACCAGGCAGGGTAGACCCTACGAGCAGTACTTC. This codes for CATRQGRPYEQYF.

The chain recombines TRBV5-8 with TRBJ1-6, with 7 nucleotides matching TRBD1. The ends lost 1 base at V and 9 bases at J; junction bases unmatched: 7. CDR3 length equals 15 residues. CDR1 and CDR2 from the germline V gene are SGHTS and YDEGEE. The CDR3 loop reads CASSLRRGLSSPLHF. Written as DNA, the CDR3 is TGTGCCAGCAGCTTGAGGAGGGGGCTTAGTTCACCCCTCCACTTT.

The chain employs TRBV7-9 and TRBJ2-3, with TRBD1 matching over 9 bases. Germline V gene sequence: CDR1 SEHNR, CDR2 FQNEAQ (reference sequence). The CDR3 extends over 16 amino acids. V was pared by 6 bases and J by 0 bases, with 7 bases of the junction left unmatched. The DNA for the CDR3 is TGTGCCAGCAGACAACAGGGGGCCTCTAGCACAGATACGCAGTATTTT. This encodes CASRQQGASSTDTQYF.

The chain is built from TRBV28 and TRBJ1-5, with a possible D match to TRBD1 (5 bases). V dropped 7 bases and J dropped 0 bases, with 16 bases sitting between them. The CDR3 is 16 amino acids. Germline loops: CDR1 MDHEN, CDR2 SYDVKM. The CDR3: CASTAPGLYSNQPQHF. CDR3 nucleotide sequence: TGTGCCAGCACCGCCCCGGGACTCTATAGCAATCAGCCCCAGCATTTT.